This T cell receptor beta chain was captured by sequencing in a study of cytomegalovirus exposure and HLA in healthy donors. Study at large: Tens of millions of unique TCR sequences came from HLA-typed donors in an early release. Researchers found that less than 90% of about 400 genotyped donors fell within the Caucasian-associated ancestry cluster.

Findings and limits, study-wide: Later analysis associated a missense DCLRE1C variant with TCR beta V- and J-gene trimming.

As concerns this clone: Its target is unknown.

The V and J ends lost 5 bases and 1 base, in that order; junction bases with no gene match: 5. Germline loops: CDR1 MNHNY, CDR2 SVGAGI (reference sequence). CDR3 length: 15 residues. The PCR contained 60 Vbeta and 13 Jbeta primers. Source study methods: An analysis performed later counted 72 million or so unique TCR beta chains (roughly 11 million of them shared). Sequencing used immunoSEQ multiplex PCR; TCRdb keeps in-frame clones, though not all of them. For V, J and clone size, that table is used; D and trimming come from the DNA. This table lists 150,000 or so clones. The source material was PBMCs. The TCR originated in a woman aged 50 to 65 in good health and CMV-seronegative. The chain combines TRBV6-6 with TRBJ2-5; 9 nucleotides agree with TRBD1. The CDR3 is CASSGGTGSQETQYF. In DNA form, the CDR3 reads TGTGCCAGCAGTGGCGGGACAGGGAGCCAAGAGACCCAGTACTTC.